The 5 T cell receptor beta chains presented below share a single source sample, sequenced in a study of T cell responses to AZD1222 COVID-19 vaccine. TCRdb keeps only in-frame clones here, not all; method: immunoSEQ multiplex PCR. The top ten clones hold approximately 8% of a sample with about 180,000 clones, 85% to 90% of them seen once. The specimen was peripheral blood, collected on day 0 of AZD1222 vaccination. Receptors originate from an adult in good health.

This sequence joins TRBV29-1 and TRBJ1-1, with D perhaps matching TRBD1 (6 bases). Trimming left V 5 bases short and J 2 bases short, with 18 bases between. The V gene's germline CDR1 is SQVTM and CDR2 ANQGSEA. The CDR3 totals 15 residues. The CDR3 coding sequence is TGCAGCGTTCTAGGGGGGGGCGCCTCCAACACTGAAGCTTTCTTT. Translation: CSVLGGGASNTEAFF.

This CDR3 is CASRLGTGVPGETQYF. The CDR3, as DNA: TGCGCCAGCCGCCTTGGGACAGGGGTGCCCGGAGAGACCCAGTACTTC. The chain links TRBV10-1 to TRBJ2-5; 10 nucleotides agree with TRBD1. CDR1 is WNHNN, CDR2 SYGVQD, per germline (reference sequence). This CDR3 contains 16 residues. V was clipped by 8 bases and J by 4 bases; unmatched bases: 13.

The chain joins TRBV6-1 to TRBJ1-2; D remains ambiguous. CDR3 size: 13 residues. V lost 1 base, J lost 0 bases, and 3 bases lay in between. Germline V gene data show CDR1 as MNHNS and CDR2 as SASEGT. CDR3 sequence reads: CASSEGSNYGYTF. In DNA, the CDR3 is TGTGCCAGCAGTGAAGGATCTAACTATGGCTACACCTTC.

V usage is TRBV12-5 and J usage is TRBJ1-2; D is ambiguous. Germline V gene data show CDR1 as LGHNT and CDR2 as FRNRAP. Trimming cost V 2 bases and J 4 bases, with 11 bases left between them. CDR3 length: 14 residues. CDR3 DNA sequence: TGTGCTAGTGGTTTGCTCGGGGTAGTCTATGGCTACACCTTC. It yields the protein CASGLLGVVYGYTF. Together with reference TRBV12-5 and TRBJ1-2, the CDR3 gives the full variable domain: DARVTQTPRHKVTEMGQEVTMRCQPILGHNTVFWYRQTMMQGLELLAYFRNRAPLDDSGMPKDRFSAEMPDATLATLKIQPSEPRDSAVYFCASGLLGVVYGYTFGSGTRLTVV.

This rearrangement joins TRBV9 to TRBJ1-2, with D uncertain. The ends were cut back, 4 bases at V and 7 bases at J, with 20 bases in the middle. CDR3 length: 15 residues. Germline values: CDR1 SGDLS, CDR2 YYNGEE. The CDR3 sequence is CASSPEPSSSVGYTF. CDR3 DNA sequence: TGTGCCAGCAGCCCCGAACCGAGCTCTTCAGTTGGCTACACCTTC.